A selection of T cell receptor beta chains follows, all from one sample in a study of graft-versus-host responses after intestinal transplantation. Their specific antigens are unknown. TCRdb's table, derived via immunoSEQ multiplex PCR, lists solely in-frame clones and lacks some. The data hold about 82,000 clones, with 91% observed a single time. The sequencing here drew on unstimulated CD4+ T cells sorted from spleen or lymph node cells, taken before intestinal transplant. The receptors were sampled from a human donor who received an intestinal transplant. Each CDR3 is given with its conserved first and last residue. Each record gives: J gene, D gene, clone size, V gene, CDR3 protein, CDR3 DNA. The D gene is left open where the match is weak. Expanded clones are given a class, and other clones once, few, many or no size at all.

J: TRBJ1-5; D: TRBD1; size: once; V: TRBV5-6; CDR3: CASSLGGQGTNQPQHF; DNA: TGTGCCAGCAGCTTGGGGGGACAGGGGACAAATCAGCCCCAGCATTTT
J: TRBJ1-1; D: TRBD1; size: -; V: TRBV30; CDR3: CAWSPRTGGDGEAFF; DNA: TGTGCCTGGAGCCCCCGGACAGGGGGCGATGGTGAAGCTTTCTTT
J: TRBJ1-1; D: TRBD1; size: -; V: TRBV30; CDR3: CAWLQGAEAFF; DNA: TGTGCCTGGCTACAGGGGGCTGAAGCTTTCTTT
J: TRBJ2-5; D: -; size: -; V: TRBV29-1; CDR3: CSVARAPETQYF; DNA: TGCAGCGTTGCGCGGGCCCCAGAGACCCAGTACTTC
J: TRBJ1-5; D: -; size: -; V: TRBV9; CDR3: CASSKDTYSNQPQHF; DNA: TGTGCCAGCAGCAAGGACACGTATAGCAATCAGCCCCAGCATTTT
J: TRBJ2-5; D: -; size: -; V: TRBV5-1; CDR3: CASSLDAGAGQETQYF; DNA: TGCGCCAGCAGCTTGGATGCGGGGGCGGGACAAGAGACCCAGTACTTC
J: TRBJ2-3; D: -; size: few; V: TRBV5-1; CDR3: CASSPGLGMSTDTQYF; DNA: TGCGCCAGCAGCCCGGGGTTAGGCATGAGCACAGATACGCAGTATTTT
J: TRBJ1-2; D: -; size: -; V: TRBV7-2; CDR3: CASSSGGGTRHGYTF; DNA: TGTGCCAGCAGCTCGGGGGGTGGGACTAGGCATGGCTACACCTTC
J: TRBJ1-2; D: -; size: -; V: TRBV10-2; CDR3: CASSPPTDNYGYTF; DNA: TGCGCCAGCAGTCCTCCGACAGACAACTATGGCTACACCTTC
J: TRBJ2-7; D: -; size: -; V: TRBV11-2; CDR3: CASSLAGYEQYF; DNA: TGTGCCAGCAGCTTAGCGGGGTACGAGCAGTACTTC
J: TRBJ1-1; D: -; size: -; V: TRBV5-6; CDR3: CASSLEGRNTEAFF; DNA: TGTGCCAGCAGCTTGGAGGGGCGGAACACTGAAGCTTTCTTT
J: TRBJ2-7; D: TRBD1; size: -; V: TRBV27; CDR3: CASRNRDRVPYEQYF; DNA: TGTGCCAGCAGAAACCGGGACAGGGTCCCCTACGAGCAGTACTTC
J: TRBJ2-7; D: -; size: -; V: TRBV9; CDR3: CASSGAGHSYEQYF; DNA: TGTGCCAGCAGCGGGGCAGGCCACTCCTACGAGCAGTACTTC
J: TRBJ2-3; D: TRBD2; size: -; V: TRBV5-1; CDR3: CASSPGSGGVLDTQYF; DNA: TGCGCCAGCAGCCCGGGGAGCGGGGGGGTTTTAGATACGCAGTATTTT
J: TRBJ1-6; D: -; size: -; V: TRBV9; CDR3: CASSVENSSPLHF; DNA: TGTGCCAGCAGCGTAGAGAACTCTTCACCCCTCCACTTT
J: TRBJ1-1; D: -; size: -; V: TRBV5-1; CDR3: CASSLVQGPDTEAFF; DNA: TGCGCCAGCAGCTTGGTTCAGGGGCCCGACACTGAAGCTTTCTTT
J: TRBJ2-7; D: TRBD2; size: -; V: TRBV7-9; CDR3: CASSPSGGTESYEQYF; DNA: TGTGCCAGCAGCCCTAGCGGCGGGACCGAATCCTACGAGCAGTACTTC
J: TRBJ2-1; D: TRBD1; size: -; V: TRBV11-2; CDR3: CASTPGTGFNEQFF; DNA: TGTGCCAGCACCCCAGGGACAGGGTTCAATGAGCAGTTCTTC
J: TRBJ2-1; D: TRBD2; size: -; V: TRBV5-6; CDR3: CASSLVLRGAYNEQFF; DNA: TGTGCCAGCAGCTTGGTTTTGCGGGGGGCGTACAATGAGCAGTTCTTC
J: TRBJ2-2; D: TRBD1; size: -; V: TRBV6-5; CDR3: CASTRQGANTGELFF; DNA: TGTGCCAGTACACGGCAGGGGGCGAACACCGGGGAGCTGTTTTTT
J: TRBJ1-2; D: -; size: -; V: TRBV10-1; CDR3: CASSESGSYGYTF; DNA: TGCGCCAGCAGTGAGTCCGGGAGCTATGGCTACACCTTC
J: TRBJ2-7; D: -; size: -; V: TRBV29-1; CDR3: CSVVALAEQYF; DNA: TGCAGCGTTGTCGCGCTAGCCGAGCAGTACTTC
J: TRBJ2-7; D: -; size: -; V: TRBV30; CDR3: CAWSTGGPPSEQYF; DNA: TGTGCCTGGAGTACGGGGGGCCCACCTAGTGAGCAGTACTTC
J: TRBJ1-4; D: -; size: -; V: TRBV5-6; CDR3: CASSLGAGPLFF; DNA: TGTGCCAGCAGCTTGGGGGCAGGCCCCCTGTTTTTT
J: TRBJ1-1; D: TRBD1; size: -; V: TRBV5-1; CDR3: CASCPGTGGTEAFF; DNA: TGCGCCAGCTGCCCCGGGACAGGGGGCACTGAAGCTTTCTTT
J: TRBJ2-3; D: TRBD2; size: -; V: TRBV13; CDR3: CASSYYGGGGSTDTQYF; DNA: TGTGCCAGCAGTTACTACGGGGGCGGGGGGAGCACAGATACGCAGTATTTT
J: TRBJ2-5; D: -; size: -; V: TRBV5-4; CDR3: CASSLGAIASWETQYF; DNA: TGTGCCAGCAGCTTGGGGGCCATAGCGTCATGGGAGACCCAGTACTTC
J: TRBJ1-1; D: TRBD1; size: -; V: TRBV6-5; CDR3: CASSNRGSGAFF; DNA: TGTGCCAGCAGTAACAGGGGATCGGGAGCTTTCTTT